This T cell receptor beta chain was sequenced during a study of cytomegalovirus exposure and HLA in healthy donors. Germline V gene lookup returns CDR1 LNHDA and CDR2 SQIVND (reference sequence). The CDR3 sequence is 13 residues long. V was clipped by 5 bases and J by 7 bases, with 12 bases between them. Primers for the PCR totalled 60 Vbeta and 13 Jbeta. Repertoires were generated with immunoSEQ multiplex PCR, while TCRdb's copy carries only in-frame clones and drops some. This table has 200,000 or so clones, just under 80% appearing once. The V call is TRBV19, the J call TRBJ1-5, with D uncertain. The sequence was collected from a woman aged 30 to 39 in good health and CMV-seropositive. The source material was PBMCs. The CDR3, as DNA: TGTGCCAGTAGTCTCGGGGATGGACAGCCCCAGCATTTT. Residues: CASSLGDGQPQHF.